Listed below are T cell receptor beta chains from one sample, sequenced in a study of shared T cell receptors in the human thymus. Clones were sequenced by immunoSEQ multiplex PCR, and TCRdb holds only the in-frame ones, with some missing. Of almost 550,000 clones listed, around three quarters are singletons. These data are also associated with another study on human thymus T cells.

Sample: thymocytes. The source of these receptors is a boy under two years old with a congenital heart defect. Both conserved end residues are part of each CDR3. The order of the fields is V gene, clone size, D gene, J gene, CDR3 DNA, CDR3 protein. The D gene is left open where the match is weak. Some rows have no size entry. The others give once, few or many, or a class for an expanded clone.

v_call: TRBV11-2
clone_size: .
d_call: .
j_call: TRBJ2-2
cdr3_nt: TGTGCCGGTCCGGGGGACTCCGGGGAGCTGTTTTTT
cdr3_aa: CAGPGDSGELFF

v_call: TRBV9
clone_size: .
d_call: TRBD1
j_call: TRBJ1-1
cdr3_nt: TGTGCCAGCAGCCTAGGACAGGGGAACACTGAAGCTTTCTTT
cdr3_aa: CASSLGQGNTEAFF

v_call: TRBV30
clone_size: .
d_call: TRBD2
j_call: TRBJ2-7
cdr3_nt: TGTGCCTGGACCCGTGGGGGACTAGCGGGAGTAACCTCCTACGAGCAGTACTTC
cdr3_aa: CAWTRGGLAGVTSYEQYF

v_call: TRBV19
clone_size: .
d_call: .
j_call: TRBJ2-5
cdr3_nt: TGTGCCAGTAGTATTGAGCCGGGATGGAAAGAGACCCAGTACTTC
cdr3_aa: CASSIEPGWKETQYF

v_call: TRBV28
clone_size: .
d_call: TRBD1
j_call: TRBJ2-7
cdr3_nt: TGTGCCAGCACCAGCCTACAGGGGAGCTCCTACGAGCAGTACTTC
cdr3_aa: CASTSLQGSSYEQYF

v_call: TRBV19
clone_size: .
d_call: .
j_call: TRBJ2-5
cdr3_nt: TGTGCCACTAAGCCAGGTCGGGGGGAGACCCAGTACTTC
cdr3_aa: CATKPGRGETQYF

v_call: TRBV4-2
clone_size: .
d_call: TRBD2
j_call: TRBJ2-1
cdr3_nt: TGTGCCAGCAGCCAAGGGGACGGACTAGCGGCTAGGGGAGAGTTCTTC
cdr3_aa: CASSQGDGLAARGEFF

v_call: TRBV11-2
clone_size: .
d_call: .
j_call: TRBJ2-7
cdr3_nt: TGTGCCAGCAGCCTTCGGGAGAGGCCCTACGAGCAGTACTTC
cdr3_aa: CASSLRERPYEQYF

v_call: TRBV28
clone_size: .
d_call: .
j_call: TRBJ2-1
cdr3_nt: TGTGCCAGCAGTTTCTCGCCCTACTTTTATGAGCAGTTCTTC
cdr3_aa: CASSFSPYFYEQFF

v_call: TRBV18
clone_size: few
d_call: TRBD2
j_call: TRBJ2-7
cdr3_nt: TGTGCCAGCTCACCACCTCTGGCGCTAGCGGGAGGGAACGAGCAGTACTTC
cdr3_aa: CASSPPLALAGGNEQYF

v_call: TRBV19
clone_size: .
d_call: .
j_call: TRBJ2-5
cdr3_nt: TGTGCCAGTAGTATTTTTGTGAGGACACAAGAGACCCAGTACTTC
cdr3_aa: CASSIFVRTQETQYF

v_call: TRBV19
clone_size: .
d_call: .
j_call: TRBJ1-4
cdr3_nt: TGTGCCAGTAGTATGCCCCCCCGACAGGCGAGTAATGAAAAACTGTTTTTT
cdr3_aa: CASSMPPRQASNEKLFF

v_call: TRBV5-6
clone_size: few
d_call: .
j_call: TRBJ1-3
cdr3_nt: TGTGCCAGCAGGTCCGGGACAAAGAGCTCTGGAAACACCATATATTTT
cdr3_aa: CASRSGTKSSGNTIYF

v_call: TRBV15
clone_size: .
d_call: TRBD1
j_call: TRBJ1-3
cdr3_nt: TGTGCCACCAGGAGACAGGGGGCGAGGTCTGGAAACACCATATATTTT
cdr3_aa: CATRRQGARSGNTIYF